The 15 T cell receptor beta chains below all came from one sample that was sequenced in a study of T cells after yellow fever vaccination. One entry per CDR3 protein, called by TCRdb with MiXCR from the 5' RACE reads. The table has a few hundred thousand distinct CDR3 sequences, approximately 16% seen once. Sequenced here: PBMCs, sampled 4 to 5 days after the first yellow fever vaccination. The receptor source for this set is a man between 18 and 35 years old who received the YFV17D yellow fever vaccine.

This rearrangement joins TRBV5-1 to TRBJ2-3, with 8 bases aligning to TRBD1. Losses at the gene ends were 7 bases for V and 1 base for J; bases not matched to a gene: 8. CDR3 length equals 15 residues. Germline V CDR1 and CDR2: SGHRS, YFSETQ. The CDR3 loop reads CASGQGSGGTDTQYF. DNA of the CDR3: TGCGCCAGCGGACAGGGATCGGGTGGCACAGATACGCAGTATTTT.

The chain combines TRBV5-6 with TRBJ2-7; D uncertain. This CDR3 is 14 amino acids long. V lost 10 bases to trimming and J lost 3 bases, with 20 bases between them. Per germline, CDR1 SGHDT and CDR2 YYEEEE. CDR3 region: CAGKLGHRDYEQYV. CDR3 nucleotides: TGTGCCGGCAAGCTTGGGCACAGAGACTACGAGCAGTACGTC.

This clonotype was recorded a few times. The genes are TRBV6-2 or TRBV6-3 and TRBJ1-2; D is uncertain. Trimming shortened V by 2 bases and J by 4 bases, and 8 bases separated the two germline ends. This CDR3 spans 13 amino acids. The germline gives CDR1 MNHEY, CDR2 SVGEGT. This CDR3 reads CASSYEAPYGYTF. The CDR3 bases are TGTGCCAGCAGTTACGAGGCGCCCTATGGCTACACCTTC.

This chain connects TRBV6-2 or TRBV6-3 to TRBJ2-1; 11 nucleotides match TRBD2. Germline V CDR1 and CDR2: MNHEY, SVGEGT. Trimming took 7 bases from V and 2 from J; bases not matched to a gene: 4. The CDR3 runs to 15 residues. The CDR3 nucleotides are TGTGCCAGCACCTCACTAGCGGGGGCCTACAATGAGCAGTTCTTC. This translates into CASTSLAGAYNEQFF.

The chain joins TRBV12-3 or TRBV12-4 to TRBJ2-4, with 10 nucleotides matching TRBD1. This CDR3 has 14 residues. Trimming took 2 bases from V and 6 from J; bases not matched to a gene: 1. CDR3 residues: CASSLWDRGNIQYF. CDR3 bases: TGTGCCAGCAGTTTATGGGACAGGGGAAACATTCAGTACTTC.

This chain links TRBV6-5 with TRBJ1-6; 8 nucleotides agree with TRBD1. This CDR3 spans 15 amino acids. Germline assignment: CDR1 MNHEY and CDR2 SVGAGI. V was clipped by 5 bases and J by 9 bases; unmatched bases: 9. CDR3 coding DNA: TGTGCCAGCAGTCACCGGGTCCAGGGGGCTTCACCCCTCCACTTT. Protein product: CASSHRVQGASPLHF.

The rearrangement uses TRBV6-1 and TRBJ2-4; D perhaps matches TRBD2 (6 bases). Trimming cost V 6 bases and J 0 bases, with 15 bases left between them. Germline V gives CDR1 MNHNS, CDR2 SASEGT. The CDR3 spans 16 residues. The CDR3: CASSTFGGRAKNIQYF. The CDR3 DNA reads TGTGCCAGCAGCACCTTCGGGGGTCGAGCCAAAAACATTCAGTACTTC.

This clonotype was seen a single time. V is TRBV28 and J is TRBJ1-1, with a weak D call TRBD1 (5 bases). CDR3 length: 18 residues. Germline CDR1 is MDHEN and CDR2 is SYDVKM. V was shortened by 4 bases and J by 4 bases, with 25 bases between the two germline ends. This CDR3 is CASSSGTYDFLGATEAFF. CDR3 nucleotide sequence: TGTGCCAGCAGTTCCGGGACTTACGACTTTTTAGGGGCCACTGAAGCTTTCTTT.

For the CDR3, the DNA is TGTGCCAGCAGCCCCCCGGGACAGGGCTCCTACGAGCAGTACGTC. Translation gives CASSPPGQGSYEQYV. The rearrangement uses TRBV6-2 or TRBV6-3 and TRBJ2-7; 9 bases agree with TRBD1. Unmatched junction bases numbered 6, after V lost 6 bases and J lost 0 bases. This CDR3 contains 15 residues. Germline V gives CDR1 MNHEY, CDR2 SVGEGT.

The chain combines TRBV7-2 with TRBJ2-6; D not certain. CDR1 SGHTA and CDR2 FQGNSA come from the germline V gene. The V end was cut by 2 bases, the J end by 4 bases, with 15 bases between. The CDR3 sequence is 17 residues long. The CDR3 spells CASSLRAALGGANVLTF. Written as DNA, the CDR3 is TGTGCCAGCAGCTTACGGGCAGCTTTGGGGGGGGCCAACGTCCTGACTTTC.

This clonotype showed up just a few times. The V gene is TRBV20-1, the J gene TRBJ1-2, with 9 nucleotides matching TRBD1. V shed 6 bases and J 5 bases; nucleotides not matched to a gene: 10. This CDR3 is built from 14 residues. The germline gives CDR1 DFQATT, CDR2 SNEGSKA (reference sequence). CDR3 sequence: CSARRQDRGYGYTF. CDR3 nucleotide sequence: TGCAGTGCCAGACGTCAGGACAGGGGATATGGCTACACCTTC.

The genes are TRBV7-6 and TRBJ2-1; D is tentatively TRBD1 or TRBD2 (5 bases each). From germline, CDR1 is SGHVS and CDR2 FNYEAQ. This CDR3 region has 12 residues. V gave up 5 bases and J gave up 9 bases, with 11 bases separating them. CDR3 protein: CASSTGLPEQFF. DNA for the CDR3: TGTGCCAGCAGCACGGGGCTACCTGAGCAGTTCTTC. The variable domain in full, with the rest retrieved from reference TRBV7-6 and TRBJ2-1, is GAGVSQSPRYKVTKRGQDVALRCDPISGHVSLYWYRQALGQGPEFLTYFNYEAQQDKSGLPNDRFSAERPEGSISTLTIQRTEQRDSAMYRCASSTGLPEQFFGPGTRLTVL.

The V call is TRBV5-6, the J call TRBJ1-1; perhaps TRBD1 as D (6 bases). The ends were cut back, 2 bases at V and 11 bases at J, with 19 bases in the middle. Germline CDR1 and CDR2: SGHDT and YYEEEE. This CDR3 contains 14 residues. CDR3 sequence reads: CASSLFLQGSMAFF. Here the CDR3 DNA reads TGTGCCAGCAGCTTATTTCTTCAGGGGAGCATGGCTTTCTTT.

This clonotype was counted many times. The chain has TRBV12-3 or TRBV12-4 and TRBJ2-7, with a tentative D call TRBD1 (6 bases). The CDR3 totals 12 residues. Trimming took off 5 bases at V and 3 bases at J, with 8 bases between the two ends. The CDR3 nucleotides are TGTGCCAGCAGTGTGACAGGCTACGAGCAGTACTTC. Amino acid sequence: CASSVTGYEQYF.

In its sample, this clonotype was seen many times. The DNA of the CDR3 is TGCAGCGTTGGGACAGGGGGCACAGATACGCAGTATTTT. Its protein is CSVGTGGTDTQYF. The chain couples TRBV29-1 to TRBJ2-3; 9 positions agree with TRBD1. Germline values: CDR1 SQVTM, CDR2 ANQGSEA. The CDR3 sequence is 13 residues long. Losses at the gene ends were 4 bases for V and 1 base for J; bases not matched to a gene: 0.